The 2 T cell receptor beta chains listed next were all sequenced from one sample in a study of PD-1 blockade in mismatch repair-deficient tumors. TCRdb's table, derived via immunoSEQ multiplex PCR, lists solely in-frame clones and lacks some. The sample lists about 79,000 clones, roughly 80% seen once, with 5% to 7% in the top ten. The specimen comprised peripheral blood, sampled 44 weeks after starting pembrolizumab. The receptors shown here come from an adult with mismatch repair-deficient cancer.

The genes are TRBV14 and TRBJ2-3; D possibly corresponds to TRBD2 (6 bases). The CDR3 has 15 residues. The ends were cut back, 4 bases at V and 2 bases at J, with 13 bases in the middle. Germline V gives CDR1 SGHDN, CDR2 FVKESK. CDR3 sequence reads: CASSPHGSPTDTQYF. CDR3 DNA sequence: TGTGCCAGCAGCCCGCACGGGAGCCCCACAGATACGCAGTATTTT.

V gene TRBV7-9 combines with J gene TRBJ1-1; D gene unclear. Germline assignment: CDR1 SEHNR and CDR2 FQNEAQ (reference sequence). Trimming left V 7 bases short and J 1 base short, with 10 bases between. This CDR3 spans 13 amino acids. Here the CDR3 reads CASTRAANTEAFF. The CDR3 DNA reads as TGTGCCAGCACCCGGGCAGCGAACACTGAAGCTTTCTTT.